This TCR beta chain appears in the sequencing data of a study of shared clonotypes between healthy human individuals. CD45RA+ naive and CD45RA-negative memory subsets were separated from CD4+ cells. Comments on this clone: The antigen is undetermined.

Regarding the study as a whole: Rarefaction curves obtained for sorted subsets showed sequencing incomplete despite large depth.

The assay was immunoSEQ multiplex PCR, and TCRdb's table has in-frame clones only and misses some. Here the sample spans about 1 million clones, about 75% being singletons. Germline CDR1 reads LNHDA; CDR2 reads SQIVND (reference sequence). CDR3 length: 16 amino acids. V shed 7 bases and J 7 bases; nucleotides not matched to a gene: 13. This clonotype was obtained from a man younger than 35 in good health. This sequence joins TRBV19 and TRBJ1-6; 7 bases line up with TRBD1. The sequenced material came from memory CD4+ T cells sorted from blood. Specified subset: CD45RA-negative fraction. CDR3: CASNAPQGQRNSPLHF. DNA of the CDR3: TGTGCCAGTAACGCACCTCAGGGACAGCGGAATTCACCCCTCCACTTT.